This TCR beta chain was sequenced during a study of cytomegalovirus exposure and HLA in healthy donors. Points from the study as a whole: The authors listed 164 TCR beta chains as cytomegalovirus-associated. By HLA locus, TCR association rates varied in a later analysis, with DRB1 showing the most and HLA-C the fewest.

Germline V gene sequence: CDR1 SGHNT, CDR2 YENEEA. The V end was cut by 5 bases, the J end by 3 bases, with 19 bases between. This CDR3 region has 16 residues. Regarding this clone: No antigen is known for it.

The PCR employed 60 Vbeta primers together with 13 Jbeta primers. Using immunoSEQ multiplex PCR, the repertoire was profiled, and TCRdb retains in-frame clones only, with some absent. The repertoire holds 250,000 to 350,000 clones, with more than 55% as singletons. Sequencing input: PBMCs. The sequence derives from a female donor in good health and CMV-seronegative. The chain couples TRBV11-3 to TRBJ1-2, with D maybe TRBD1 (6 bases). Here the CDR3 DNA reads TGTGCCAGCAGCCCGGGCCAGGGGCGTCCCTACTATGGCTACACCTTC. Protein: CASSPGQGRPYYGYTF.